Presented here are 28 T cell receptor beta chains from one specimen sequenced in a study of shared clonotypes between healthy human individuals. TCRdb's copy holds only in-frame clones and misses some; the assay was immunoSEQ multiplex PCR. The data show some 1 million clones, about 75% seen once. The sequenced material came from memory CD4+ T cells sorted from blood. Sample subset: CD45RA-negative fraction. The receptors shown here come from a young man in good health.

The rearrangement links TRBV5-1 to TRBJ2-7; a possible D gene is TRBD1 (5 bases). There are 15 residues in the CDR3. Germline loops: CDR1 SGHRS, CDR2 YFSETQ. The ends were cut back, 3 bases at V and 2 bases at J, with 15 bases in the middle. CDR3 sequence (DNA): TGCGCCAGCAGCTCCGGATCGACAGTTCCCTACGAGCAGTACTTC. Translating gives CASSSGSTVPYEQYF. The full variable domain, in which reference TRBV5-1 and TRBJ2-7 provide the parts outside the CDR3, is KAGVTQTPRYLIKTRGQQVTLSCSPISGHRSVSWYQQTPGQGLQFLFEYFSETQRNKGNFPGRFSGRQFSNSRSEMNVSTLELGDSALYLCASSSGSTVPYEQYFGPGTRLTVT.

V gene TRBV4-2 combines with J gene TRBJ2-1; D is unresolved. Deletions cut 1 base from V and 7 bases from J, with 8 bases between. CDR3 length: 13 amino acids. In germline, CDR1 is LGHNA, CDR2 YNFKEQ. This CDR3 is CASSQGQQNEQFF. In DNA, the CDR3 is TGTGCCAGCAGCCAAGGTCAGCAGAATGAGCAGTTCTTC.

J is TRBJ2-5 and V is TRBV7-8; a possible D gene is TRBD2 (6 bases). The CDR3 contains 17 residues. Germline V gene sequence: CDR1 SGHVS, CDR2 FQNEAQ. The V and J ends lost 4 bases and 7 bases respectively, with 25 bases between them. The CDR3 nucleotides are TGTGCCAGCAGCTCCCTAGGGGTTCTGCGGGGCCCGGGGACCCAGTACTTC. Protein sequence: CASSSLGVLRGPGTQYF.

The J gene is TRBJ2-2, the V gene TRBV19; a weak D match, TRBD1 (5 bases). Trimming left V 5 bases short and J 6 bases short, with 16 bases between. The CDR3 extends over 15 amino acids. Per the germline V gene, CDR1 is LNHDA and CDR2 is SQIVND (reference sequence). The CDR3, as DNA: TGTGCCAGTAGTGACCAGGGTACGACCGCCGGGGAGCTGTTTTTT. It codes for CASSDQGTTAGELFF.

V gene TRBV6-1 combines with J gene TRBJ1-5; TRBD1 matches 9 bases. Germline-derived CDR1 and CDR2 are MNHNS and SASEGT. Trimming cost V 0 bases and J 5 bases; bases outside gene matches: 11. The CDR3 loop spans 18 amino acids. The CDR3: CASSEAQWGQGSYQPQHF. The CDR3 DNA sequence: TGTGCCAGCAGTGAAGCGCAGTGGGGACAGGGTAGTTATCAGCCCCAGCATTTT.

Turning to this clone: The sample contains more than one DNA sequence encoding this CDR3. The CDR3 sequence: CSVGETGSTGELFF. The DNA for the CDR3 is TGCAGCGTAGGCGAGACAGGGAGCACCGGGGAGCTGTTTTTT. The chain recombines TRBV29-1 with TRBJ2-2, with 7 bases fitting TRBD1. Germline V CDR1 and CDR2: SQVTM, ANQGSEA. There are 14 residues in the CDR3. The trim removed 6 bases at V and 4 bases at J, leaving 8 bases unmatched.

V usage is TRBV5-1 and J usage is TRBJ2-5, with 10 bases aligning to TRBD1. This CDR3 spans 14 amino acids. Trimming cost V 0 bases and J 9 bases; bases outside gene matches: 5. Germline V gene sequence: CDR1 SGHRS, CDR2 YFSETQ. This CDR3 is CASSLEGQGISQYF. CDR3 nucleotides: TGCGCCAGCAGCTTGGAGGGACAGGGGATCTCCCAGTACTTC. Based on the CDR3 plus reference TRBV5-1 and TRBJ2-5, the full variable domain is KAGVTQTPRYLIKTRGQQVTLSCSPISGHRSVSWYQQTPGQGLQFLFEYFSETQRNKGNFPGRFSGRQFSNSRSEMNVSTLELGDSALYLCASSLEGQGISQYFGPGTRLLVL.

V and J are TRBV10-2 and TRBJ2-1; TRBD2 is a possible D gene (6 bases). The CDR3 spans 15 residues. CDR1 WSHSY and CDR2 SAAADI come from the germline V gene. The V end was cut by 8 bases, the J end by 0 bases, with 14 bases between. For the CDR3, the DNA is TGCGCCAGCCGGGGGTTGGGGTTCTCCTACAATGAGCAGTTCTTC. Its translation is CASRGLGFSYNEQFF.

About this clone: The junction shows a germline mismatch at one end, possibly a read error. This chain connects TRBV7-7 to TRBJ2-1; no clear D. The CDR3 spans 14 residues. CDR1 and CDR2 (germline): SSHAT, FNYEAQ (reference sequence). Here the CDR3 DNA reads TGTGCTAGCAGCCAACAAGGTCTCGGCAATGAGCAGTTCTTC. Translated: CASSQQGLGNEQFF.

This CDR3 is CASSSRGGSTAFF. The CDR3 DNA sequence: TGTGCCAGCAGCTCCAGAGGGGGGTCCACGGCTTTCTTT. The chain is built from TRBV7-8 and TRBJ1-1; TRBD1 might be the D (6 bases). Trimming took off 4 bases at V and 11 bases at J, with 17 bases between the two ends. The CDR3 covers 13 residues. Germline CDR1 SGHVS, CDR2 FQNEAQ.

The chain is built from TRBV6-6 and TRBJ1-2, with 11 bases fitting TRBD1. Trimming removed 11 bases from V and 6 bases from J; junction bases left unmatched: 8. Germline V lookup: CDR1 MNHNY, CDR2 SVGAGI (reference sequence). The CDR3 contains 13 residues. The CDR3: CAGTDRGHDGYTF. Written as DNA, the CDR3 is TGTGCCGGAACGGACAGGGGGCATGATGGCTACACCTTC.

J is TRBJ2-2 and V is TRBV11-3; D gene uncertain. CDR3 length: 13 residues. Per germline, CDR1 SGHNT and CDR2 YENEEA. V dropped 1 base and J dropped 5 bases, with 5 bases sitting between them. The CDR3 is CASSLALTGELFF. In DNA, the CDR3 is TGTGCCAGCAGCTTAGCCCTGACCGGGGAGCTGTTTTTT.

The V and J genes are TRBV7-2 and TRBJ1-1; 7 bases align to TRBD1. Per the germline V gene, CDR1 is SGHTA and CDR2 is FQGNSA. V lost 5 bases to trimming and J lost 7 bases; unmatched junction nucleotides: 4. This CDR3 has 12 amino acids. The CDR3 here is CASSLGTVEAFF. The CDR3 nucleotides read TGTGCCAGCAGCCTAGGGACAGTTGAAGCTTTCTTT.

The chain joins TRBV11-2 to TRBJ1-3, with 7 bases identical to TRBD1. The V gene's germline CDR1 is SGHAT and CDR2 FQNNGV. This CDR3 contains 14 residues. Losses at the gene ends were 5 bases for V and 4 bases for J; bases not matched to a gene: 5. CDR3 nucleotides: TGTGCCAGCAGCCAAACAGGGGTCGGAAACACCATATATTTT. It encodes CASSQTGVGNTIYF.

The chain couples TRBV6-1 to TRBJ1-2, with unresolved D. Germline V gene lookup returns CDR1 MNHNS and CDR2 SASEGT. V was trimmed by 6 bases and J by 4 bases, leaving 18 bases between them. This CDR3 has 15 amino acids. DNA of the CDR3: TGTGCCAGCAGCTCCTACACCAATCAAGTCTATGGCTACACCTTC. It codes for CASSSYTNQVYGYTF.

V and J are TRBV10-3 and TRBJ2-1; 11 bases are a match to TRBD2. The CDR3 sequence is 15 residues long. Germline V gene data show CDR1 as ENHRY and CDR2 as SYGVKD. V lost 4 bases and J lost 9; bases outside the gene matches: 8. The CDR3 spells CAISVGLAGGSEQFF. In DNA, the CDR3 is TGTGCCATCAGTGTGGGGCTAGCGGGAGGAAGTGAGCAGTTCTTC.

This chain connects TRBV5-4 to TRBJ2-3; D is unclear. Trimming left V 0 bases short and J 3 bases short, with 11 bases between. The CDR3 contains 15 residues. Germline CDR1 and CDR2: SGHNT and YYREEE (reference sequence). The DNA of the CDR3 is TGTGCCAGCAGCTTGGGTGGGCCGAGGACAGATACGCAGTATTTT. Protein: CASSLGGPRTDTQYF. Full variable domain (remainder filled in from reference TRBV5-4 and TRBJ2-3): ETGVTQSPTHLIKTRGQQVTLRCSSQSGHNTVSWYQQALGQGPQFIFQYYREEENGRGNFPPRFSGLQFPNYSSELNVNALELDDSALYLCASSLGGPRTDTQYFGPGTRLTVL.

The table lists this clone with many counts. The chain links TRBV10-2 to TRBJ2-4; 12 nucleotides line up with TRBD2. CDR3 length equals 18 residues. Germline V CDR1 and CDR2: WSHSY, SAAADI. The V and J ends lost 2 bases and 1 base, in that order; junction bases with no gene match: 6. The CDR3 reads CASSERLAGDAAKNIQYF. CDR3 coding DNA: TGCGCCAGCAGTGAGCGACTAGCGGGAGATGCTGCCAAAAACATTCAGTACTTC.

Only a few counts were recorded for this clone. The chain is built from TRBV2 and TRBJ1-2, with D maybe TRBD1 (6 bases). The V end was cut by 1 base, the J end by 7 bases, with 16 bases between. CDR1 and CDR2 from the germline V gene are SNHLY and FYNNEI. This CDR3 spans 15 amino acids. CDR3 DNA sequence: TGTGCCAGCAGTGAAGTGGGCCAGGGGCTGGGTGGCTACACCTTC. Protein: CASSEVGQGLGGYTF. Looking up the rest from reference TRBV2 and TRBJ1-2 gives the full variable domain: EPEVTQTPSHQVTQMGQEVILRCVPISNHLYFYWYRQILGQKVEFLVSFYNNEISEKSEIFDDQFSVERPDGSNFTLKIRSTKLEDSAMYFCASSEVGQGLGGYTFGSGTRLTVV.

This chain uses TRBV30 with TRBJ2-2; D remains ambiguous. The CDR3 is 13 residues long. Trimming left V 3 bases short and J 4 bases short, with 9 bases between. Germline values: CDR1 GTSNPN, CDR2 SVGIG (reference sequence). CDR3 in amino acids: CAWRGATTGELFF. The CDR3 region has the DNA TGTGCCTGGAGAGGTGCCACCACCGGGGAGCTGTTTTTT.

The genes are TRBV5-1 and TRBJ2-5; tentatively, D is TRBD2 (5 bases). The CDR3 has 14 residues. Germline V gene lookup returns CDR1 SGHRS and CDR2 YFSETQ. Trimming pared 4 bases from V and 0 bases from J, leaving 10 bases between. This CDR3 reads CASSPSGNQETQYF. The CDR3 DNA reads as TGCGCCAGCAGCCCGTCGGGGAACCAAGAGACCCAGTACTTC.

This rearrangement joins TRBV28 to TRBJ1-6, with unresolved D. The CDR3 consists of 13 residues. The V gene lost 10 bases and the J gene lost 6 bases, with 13 bases spanning the gap. Looked up from germline, CDR1 is MDHEN and CDR2 is SYDVKM. CDR3 DNA: TGTGCCACCGGAGGGCGAATTAATTCACCCCTCCACTTT. It translates to CATGGRINSPLHF.

J is TRBJ1-3 and V is TRBV5-6, with D possibly matching TRBD1 (5 bases). Germline V gene sequence: CDR1 SGHDT, CDR2 YYEEEE. The germline V and J ends were trimmed by 4 bases and 3 bases, with 17 bases remaining between them. The CDR3 sequence is 16 residues long. The CDR3 coding sequence is TGTGCCAGCAGCCCTGGGTACAGGACGCATGGAAACACCATATATTTT. This gives the protein CASSPGYRTHGNTIYF.

The J gene is TRBJ2-5, the V gene TRBV6-6; D remains unclear. V lost 6 bases, J lost 1 base, and 15 bases lay in between. This CDR3 comprises 15 residues. The V gene's germline CDR1 is MNHNY and CDR2 SVGAGI (reference sequence). This CDR3 reads CASRSGRPGQETQYF. The CDR3 DNA reads TGTGCCAGCAGGTCAGGACGGCCCGGCCAAGAGACCCAGTACTTC.

The chain is built from TRBV7-8 and TRBJ2-6; TRBD1 aligns across 9 bases. This CDR3 has 18 residues. Germline V gene data show CDR1 as SGHVS and CDR2 as FQNEAQ. The ends lost 8 bases at V and 3 bases at J; junction bases unmatched: 14. The CDR3 reads CASRTRGQGKGGANVLTF. CDR3 coding DNA: TGTGCCAGCCGTACCAGGGGACAGGGAAAAGGTGGGGCCAACGTCCTGACTTTC.

V usage is TRBV5-8 and J usage is TRBJ1-2, with 12 positions matching TRBD1. From germline, CDR1 is SGHTS and CDR2 YDEGEE. With 7 bases clipped from V and 7 bases from J, the junction kept 2 bases outside the gene matches. CDR3 size: 12 residues. CDR3: CASRDRGLGYTF. The CDR3 DNA sequence: TGTGCCAGCCGGGACAGGGGGCTTGGCTACACCTTC.

This clone showed up just once. The chain links TRBV5-1 to TRBJ2-3, with 12 bases aligning to TRBD2. J lost 0 bases, V lost 0 bases, and 11 bases had no gene match. Looked up from germline, CDR1 is SGHRS and CDR2 is YFSETQ. The CDR3 totals 20 residues. The CDR3 DNA sequence: TGCGCCAGCAGCTTGGGGATACTAGCGGGGGGCCGTCATAGCACAGATACGCAGTATTTT. Protein sequence: CASSLGILAGGRHSTDTQYF.

CDR3 coding DNA: TGTGCCAGTAGTATTTCGACATGGTTTAGCGGTTTCCAAGAGACCCAGTACTTC. Its translation is CASSISTWFSGFQETQYF. The chain recombines TRBV19 with TRBJ2-5; the D gene is possibly TRBD2 (6 bases). The CDR3 length is 18 residues. The germline CDR1 and CDR2 sequences are LNHDA and SQIVND (reference sequence). V was cut by 3 bases and J by 1 base, with 21 bases left in between. The entire variable domain, with the rest obtained from reference TRBV19 and TRBJ2-5, is as follows: DGGITQSPKYLFRKEGQNVTLSCEQNLNHDAMYWYRQDPGQGLRLIYYSQIVNDFQKGDIAEGYSVSREKKESFPLTVTSAQKNPTAFYLCASSISTWFSGFQETQYFGPGTRLLVL.